This T cell receptor (beta chain) comes out of a study of T cells in Graves' hyperthyroidism and ophthalmopathy. Unmatched junction bases numbered 5, after V lost 0 bases and J lost 3 bases. From germline, CDR1 is SGHRS and CDR2 YFSETQ. This CDR3 is 15 amino acids long. This clonotype came up many times. What it binds is unknown. General study findings and limits: Through a model of 13 V-J features, ophthalmopathy was separated from stable hyperthyroidism.

What was amplified from RNA transcripts were TCR beta CDR3 regions. TCR CDR3 underwent first-round RT-PCR with the HTBI primer set. A single record per CDR3 protein comes from TCRdb applying MiXCR to the multiplex PCR reads. The sample includes fewer than 650,000 distinct CDR3 sequences, over 12% of them seen just once. The sequencing input was blood. J is TRBJ2-7 and V is TRBV5-1, with 8 bases aligning to TRBD2. The TCR sequence derives from a woman younger than 30 with Graves' ophthalmopathy. DNA for the CDR3: TGCGCCAGCAGCTTGGATCTAGCGGGTCTCTACGAGCAGTACTTC. Protein product: CASSLDLAGLYEQYF. The full variable domain, with the rest looked up from reference TRBV5-1 and TRBJ2-7, is KAGVTQTPRYLIKTRGQQVTLSCSPISGHRSVSWYQQTPGQGLQFLFEYFSETQRNKGNFPGRFSGRQFSNSRSEMNVSTLELGDSALYLCASSLDLAGLYEQYFGPGTRLTVT.